This entry features one T cell receptor (beta chain) sequence. The antigen is undetermined. This specimen belongs to a study of blood T cells in healthy people across ages. The study, taken as a whole, reports: PBMCs went unsorted, and a conclusive naive versus antigen-experienced comparison was therefore prevented.

Each individual donor underwent a draw of around 9.8 milliliters of peripheral blood. Total RNA was extracted at no less than 6 micrograms per sample. Deletions cut 6 bases from V and 9 bases from J, with 15 bases between. CDR1 is MNHEY, CDR2 SVGAGI, per germline. The CDR3 extends over 12 amino acids. A sample-barcoded 5' primer and a J-beta primer mix were used in a second PCR of about 6 to 12 cycles. TCRdb processed the 5' RACE reads anew with MiXCR; each CDR3 protein has one entry. This sample has approximately 1.5 million distinct CDR3 sequences, with approximately 43% found just once. This sequence was found in a young woman in good health. The sequenced material came from blood. The chain joins TRBV6-5 to TRBJ2-7; the D call may be TRBD1 or TRBD2 (6 bases each). The CDR3 nucleotides are TGTGCCAGCAGCCAACGAGGGGGAGGGCAGTACTTC. It encodes CASSQRGGGQYF.